Listed below are T cell receptor beta chains from one sample, sequenced in a study of regulatory T cells in long-lasting Graves disease. TCRdb independently ran MiXCR on the multiplex PCR reads; one entry per CDR3 protein. This sample has some 340,000 distinct CDR3 sequences, with approximately 25% found just once. This sample comprised peripheral blood mononuclear cells (PBMCs), obtained when the disease was refractory, from a patient treated with antithyroid drugs. Receptor source: a woman in her forties with Graves disease. Each CDR3 is given with its conserved first and last residue. D genes are given only for firm matches. Size values are once, few and many counts, or a class for expanded clones, and some rows have none.

>-|TRBJ2-7|TRBV3-1|TRBD2
TGTGCCAGCAGCCAAGTTGGCGGGACTAGCGGGAGGCATGGGCAGTACTTC
CASSQVGGTSGRHGQYF
>many|TRBJ1-1|TRBV12-5|-
TGTGCTAGTGGTTTGCCCCGACAGGAAGCTTTCTTT
CASGLPRQEAFF
>few|TRBJ1-6|TRBV5-1|TRBD1
TGCGCCAGCAGGGACAGCACCGGGACAGGGGGATCACCCCTCCACTTT
CASRDSTGTGGSPLHF
>once|TRBJ2-1|TRBV11-2|-
TGTGCCAGCAGCCCCTGGCTCACCCAGAGGTCCTACAATGAGCAGTTCTTC
CASSPWLTQRSYNEQFF
>many|TRBJ2-7|TRBV12-3/TRBV12-4|-
TGTGCCAGCAGCAGAGGGGGTTCCTACGAGCAGTACTTC
CASSRGGSYEQYF
>-|TRBJ1-2|TRBV6-1|-
TGTGCCAGCAGTCAAAGGAAGGGCAGGGGTAACTATGGCTACACCTTC
CASSQRKGRGNYGYTF
>many|TRBJ2-5|TRBV6-5|-
TGTGCCAGCAGTTTTTCGATCACAGCCCAAGAGACCCAGTACTTC
CASSFSITAQETQYF
>-|TRBJ1-1|TRBV18|-
TGTGCCAGCTCACCACTGGTCACTGAAGCTTTCTTT
CASSPLVTEAFF
>many|TRBJ2-7|TRBV28|-
TGTGCCAGCAAGACTAACTGGGGACGGCACTCCTACGAGCAGTACTTC
CASKTNWGRHSYEQYF
>few|TRBJ2-2|TRBV28|-
TGTGCCATTTATGACAGGAACACCGGGGAGCTGTTTTTT
CAIYDRNTGELFF
>few|TRBJ1-1|TRBV7-2|-
TGTGCCAGCAGCCCCCCCCACCAGGCTGAAGCTTTCTTT
CASSPPHQAEAFF
>-|TRBJ1-3|TRBV28|-
TGTGCCAGCAGTTTCTCCCACTCTGGAAACACCATATATTTT
CASSFSHSGNTIYF